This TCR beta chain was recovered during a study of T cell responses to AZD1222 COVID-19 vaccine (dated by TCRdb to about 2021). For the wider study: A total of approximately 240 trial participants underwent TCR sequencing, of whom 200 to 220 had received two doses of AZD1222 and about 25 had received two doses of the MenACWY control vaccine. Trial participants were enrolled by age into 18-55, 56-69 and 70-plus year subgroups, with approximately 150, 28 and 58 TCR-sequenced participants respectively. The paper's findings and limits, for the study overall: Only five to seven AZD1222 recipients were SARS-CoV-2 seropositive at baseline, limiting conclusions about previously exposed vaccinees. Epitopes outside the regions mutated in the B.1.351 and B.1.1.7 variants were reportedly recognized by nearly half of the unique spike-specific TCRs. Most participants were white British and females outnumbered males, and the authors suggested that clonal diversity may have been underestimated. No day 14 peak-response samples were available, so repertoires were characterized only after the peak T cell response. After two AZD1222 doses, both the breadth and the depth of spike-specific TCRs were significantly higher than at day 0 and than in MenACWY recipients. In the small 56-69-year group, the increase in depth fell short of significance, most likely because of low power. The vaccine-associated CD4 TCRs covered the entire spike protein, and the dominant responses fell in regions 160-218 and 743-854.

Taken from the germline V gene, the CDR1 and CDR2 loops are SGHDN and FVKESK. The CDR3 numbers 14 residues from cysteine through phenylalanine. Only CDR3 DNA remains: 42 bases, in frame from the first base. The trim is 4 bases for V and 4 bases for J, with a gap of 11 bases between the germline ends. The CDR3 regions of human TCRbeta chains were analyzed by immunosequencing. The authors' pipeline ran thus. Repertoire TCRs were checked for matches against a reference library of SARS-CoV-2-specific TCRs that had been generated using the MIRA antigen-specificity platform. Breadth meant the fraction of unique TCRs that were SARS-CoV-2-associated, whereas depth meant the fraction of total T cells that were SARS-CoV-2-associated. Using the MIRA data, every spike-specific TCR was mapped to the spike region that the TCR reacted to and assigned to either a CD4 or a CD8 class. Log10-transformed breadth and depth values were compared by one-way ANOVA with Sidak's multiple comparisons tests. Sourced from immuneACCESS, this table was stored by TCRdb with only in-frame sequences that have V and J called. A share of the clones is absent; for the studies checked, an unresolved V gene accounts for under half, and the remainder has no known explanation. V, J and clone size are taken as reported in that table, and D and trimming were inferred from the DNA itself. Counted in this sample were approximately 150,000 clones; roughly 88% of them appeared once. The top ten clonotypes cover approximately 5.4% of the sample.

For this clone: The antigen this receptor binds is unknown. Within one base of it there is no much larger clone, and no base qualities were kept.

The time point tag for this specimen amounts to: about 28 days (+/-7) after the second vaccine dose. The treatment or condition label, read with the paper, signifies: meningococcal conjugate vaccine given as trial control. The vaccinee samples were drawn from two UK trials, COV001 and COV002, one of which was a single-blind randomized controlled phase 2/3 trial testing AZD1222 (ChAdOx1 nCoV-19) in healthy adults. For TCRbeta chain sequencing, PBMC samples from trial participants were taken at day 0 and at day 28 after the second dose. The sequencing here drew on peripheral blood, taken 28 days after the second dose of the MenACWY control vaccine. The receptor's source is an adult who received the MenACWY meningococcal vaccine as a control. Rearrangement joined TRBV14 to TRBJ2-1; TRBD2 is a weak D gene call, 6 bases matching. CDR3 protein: CASSPKGGYNEQFF. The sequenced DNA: TGTGCCAGCAGCCCTAAAGGAGGGTACAATGAGCAGTTCTTC.